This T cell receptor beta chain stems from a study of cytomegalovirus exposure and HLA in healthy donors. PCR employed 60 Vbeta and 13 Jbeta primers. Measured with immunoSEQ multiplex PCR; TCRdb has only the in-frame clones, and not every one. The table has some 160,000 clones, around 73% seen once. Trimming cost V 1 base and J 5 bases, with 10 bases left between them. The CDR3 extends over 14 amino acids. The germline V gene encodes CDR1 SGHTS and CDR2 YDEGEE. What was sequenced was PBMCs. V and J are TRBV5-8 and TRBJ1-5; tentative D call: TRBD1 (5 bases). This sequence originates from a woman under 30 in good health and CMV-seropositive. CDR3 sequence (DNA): TGTGCCAGCAGCTTGAGGCAGGGCGATCAGCCCCAGCATTTT. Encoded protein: CASSLRQGDQPQHF.